The rows below give T cell receptor beta chains drawn from one sample of a study of human T cells and chemical hapten exposure. TCRdb used MiXCR to reprocess the RACE reads, holding one entry per CDR3 protein. The sample gives 380,000 or so distinct CDR3 sequences, about 4.8% of which show up once; around 2.3% is in the top ten. The sample was whole blood, taken in connection with sensitization to the hapten diphenylcyclopropenone (DPC). The receptors here all came from a woman aged 50 to 60 with alopecia areata. Some clones in this sample may be carry-over from other donors' samples. The CDR3 runs from the conserved cysteine through the conserved F or W. D genes are given only for firm matches. A clone size is listed for some rows: how often the clone was seen (once, few, many), or a class if it is expanded.

many | TRBJ2-5 | TRBV20-1 | TRBD2 | CSARDILQASGKETQYF | TGCAGTGCTAGAGATATTCTTCAGGCTAGCGGAAAAGAGACCCAGTACTTC
many | TRBJ1-4 | TRBV4-3 | NA | CASSPSVGVSANEKLFF | TGCGCCAGCAGCCCCTCAGTAGGGGTGTCGGCTAATGAAAAACTGTTTTTT
few | TRBJ2-3 | TRBV10-3 | TRBD1 | CAISQTNRGDTQYF | TGTGCCATCAGTCAGACGAACAGGGGGGATACGCAGTATTTT
few | TRBJ2-5 | TRBV7-9 | TRBD2 | CASSVTSGVPETQYF | TGTGCCAGCAGCGTGACTAGCGGGGTCCCCGAGACCCAGTACTTC
many | TRBJ2-3 | TRBV7-2 | NA | CASSPSSGADTQYF | TGTGCCAGCAGCCCTTCTTCGGGGGCAGATACGCAGTATTTT
NA | TRBJ2-2 | TRBV3-1 | NA | CASSQVDTGELFF | TGTGCCAGCAGCCAGGTGGACACCGGGGAGCTGTTTTTT
many | TRBJ1-4 | TRBV12-3/TRBV12-4 | NA | CASSFAPGNEKLFF | TGTGCCAGCAGTTTTGCTCCCGGGAATGAAAAACTGTTTTTT
few | TRBJ2-1 | TRBV2 | NA | CASSDDGSSYNEQFF | TGTGCCAGCAGTGATGACGGTAGCTCCTACAATGAGCAGTTCTTC
many | TRBJ1-3 | TRBV6-5 | NA | CASSYEGLAGNTIYF | TGTGCCAGCAGTTACGAGGGGCTGGCTGGAAACACCATATATTTT
many | TRBJ2-1 | TRBV7-2 | TRBD1 | CASSPGQGSNEQFF | TGTGCCAGCAGCCCGGGACAGGGGAGCAATGAGCAGTTCTTC
NA | TRBJ1-1 | TRBV6-5 | NA | CASSPTGWTEAFF | TGTGCCAGCAGCCCGACAGGCTGGACTGAAGCTTTCTTT
NA | TRBJ1-6 | TRBV14 | TRBD1 | CASSLVTGALRGSPLHF | TGTGCCAGCAGCCTCGTAACAGGGGCCCTTAGAGGTTCACCCCTCCACTTT
few | TRBJ2-5 | TRBV12-3/TRBV12-4 | TRBD1 | CASSLGTGAETQYF | TGTGCCAGCAGTTTGGGGACAGGGGCGGAGACCCAGTACTTC
NA | TRBJ2-7 | TRBV4-1 | NA | CASSQDRGAPYEQYF | TGCGCCAGCAGCCAAGATCGAGGGGCCCCCTACGAGCAGTACTTC
many | TRBJ1-2 | TRBV14 | NA | CASSQEDTLGSYGYTF | TGTGCCAGCAGCCAAGAAGACACCCTGGGGAGCTATGGCTACACCTTC
NA | TRBJ1-1 | TRBV27 | NA | CASGGGRDTEAFF | TGTGCCAGCGGTGGGGGGCGGGACACTGAAGCTTTCTTT
many | TRBJ2-3 | TRBV20-1 | TRBD2 | CSARAGTSGRVSDTQYF | TGCAGTGCTAGAGCCGGGACTAGCGGGAGGGTGTCAGATACGCAGTATTTT
few | TRBJ2-2 | TRBV7-6 | NA | CASSSMAGTGELFF | TGTGCCAGCAGCTCGATGGCAGGAACCGGGGAGCTGTTTTTT
many | TRBJ1-4 | TRBV7-6 | NA | CASSLQGGHEKLFF | TGTGCCAGCAGCCTCCAGGGAGGGCACGAAAAACTGTTTTTT
many | TRBJ2-7 | TRBV7-9 | NA | CASSKSSYEQYF | TGTGCCAGCAGCAAGTCCTCCTACGAGCAGTACTTC
NA | TRBJ2-5 | TRBV6-6 | NA | CASRKDKGTQYF | TGTGCCAGCAGGAAGGATAAGGGTACCCAGTACTTC
NA | TRBJ2-7 | TRBV16 | NA | CASGPWTSGYEQYF | TGTGCCAGCGGCCCCTGGACCAGCGGCTACGAGCAGTACTTC
many | TRBJ2-3 | TRBV29-1 | TRBD2 | CSVGGLAGASSTDTQYF | TGCAGCGTTGGTGGACTAGCGGGAGCCTCTAGCACAGATACGCAGTATTTT
many | TRBJ2-1 | TRBV13 | TRBD2 | CASTGGSRHEQFF | TGTGCCAGCACCGGGGGGAGTAGGCATGAGCAGTTCTTC
many | TRBJ2-5 | TRBV21-1 | NA | CASSKKETQYF | TGTGCCAGCAGCAAAAAAGAGACCCAGTACTTC
once | TRBJ2-3 | TRBV27 | NA | CASSFGRASTDTQYF | TGTGCCAGCAGTTTCGGTCGGGCGAGCACAGATACGCAGTATTTT
NA | TRBJ2-1 | TRBV7-9 | NA | CATGTVVRRDNEQFF | TGTGCCACCGGGACCGTGGTAAGAAGGGACAATGAGCAGTTCTTC
many | TRBJ2-7 | TRBV6-2/TRBV6-3 | NA | CASRDLRDISPYEQYF | TGTGCCAGCAGAGACCTCCGGGACATTTCTCCCTACGAGCAGTACTTC
NA | TRBJ2-7 | TRBV5-1 | NA | CASSLDGNYEQYF | TGCGCCAGCAGCTTGGACGGGAACTACGAGCAGTACTTC
many | TRBJ1-1 | TRBV5-1 | NA | CASSQGYRGNTEAFF | TGCGCCAGCAGCCAGGGATACCGGGGGAACACTGAAGCTTTCTTT
few | TRBJ2-3 | TRBV7-3 | NA | CASSSLTADTQYF | TGTGCCAGCAGCTCCCTGACAGCAGATACGCAGTATTTT
NA | TRBJ1-3 | TRBV18 | NA | CASSRGSARSGNTIYF | TGTGCCAGCTCCCGTGGGTCGGCGAGATCTGGAAACACCATATATTTT
many | TRBJ1-1 | TRBV12-3/TRBV12-4 | NA | CASSFSLNTEAFF | TGTGCCAGCAGTTTTTCCCTGAACACTGAAGCTTTCTTT